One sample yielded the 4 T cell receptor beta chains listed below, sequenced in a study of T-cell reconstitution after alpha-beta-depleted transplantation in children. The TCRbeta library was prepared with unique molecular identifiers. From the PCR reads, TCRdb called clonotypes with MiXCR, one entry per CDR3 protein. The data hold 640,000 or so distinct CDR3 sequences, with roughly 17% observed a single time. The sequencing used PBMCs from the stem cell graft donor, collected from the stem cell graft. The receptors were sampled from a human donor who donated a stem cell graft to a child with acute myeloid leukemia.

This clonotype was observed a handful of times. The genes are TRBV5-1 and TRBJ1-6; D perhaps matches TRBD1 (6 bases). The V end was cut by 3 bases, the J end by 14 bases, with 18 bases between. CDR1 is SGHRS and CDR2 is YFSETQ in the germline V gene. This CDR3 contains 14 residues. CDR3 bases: TGCGCCAGCAGCTATACTCAGGGGCCCCGGGCCCTCCACTTT. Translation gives CASSYTQGPRALHF.

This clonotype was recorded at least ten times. Here the CDR3 DNA reads TGCGCCAGCAGCTTGGGACAGGGGGCAGATACGCAGTATTTT. It codes for CASSLGQGADTQYF. The V call is TRBV5-1, the J call TRBJ2-3; 9 bases map to TRBD1. CDR3 size: 14 residues. In germline, CDR1 is SGHRS, CDR2 YFSETQ. V was clipped by 0 bases and J by 4 bases; unmatched bases: 0.

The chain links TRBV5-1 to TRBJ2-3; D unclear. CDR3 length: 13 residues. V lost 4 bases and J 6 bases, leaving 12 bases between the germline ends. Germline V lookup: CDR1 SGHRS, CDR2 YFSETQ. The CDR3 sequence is CASSDLDGDTQYF. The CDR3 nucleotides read TGCGCCAGCAGCGACCTCGATGGGGATACGCAGTATTTT.

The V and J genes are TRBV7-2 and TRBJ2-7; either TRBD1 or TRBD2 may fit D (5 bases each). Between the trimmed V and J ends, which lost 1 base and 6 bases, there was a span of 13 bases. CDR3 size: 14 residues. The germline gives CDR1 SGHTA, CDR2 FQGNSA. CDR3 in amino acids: CASSLGGIAAEQYF. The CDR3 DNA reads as TGTGCCAGCAGCTTAGGGGGGATTGCGGCCGAGCAGTACTTC. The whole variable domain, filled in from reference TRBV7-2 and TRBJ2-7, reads GAGVSQSPSNKVTEKGKDVELRCDPISGHTALYWYRQSLGQGLEFLIYFQGNSAPDKSGLPSDRFSAERTGGSVSTLTIQRTQQEDSAVYLCASSLGGIAAEQYFGPGTRLTVT.